This is a list of T cell receptor beta chains from one sample in a study of follicular helper T cells after annual influenza vaccination. Assay: immunoSEQ multiplex PCR; the TCRdb copy retains only in-frame clones and omits some. This sample has over 10,000 clones, with 60% to 80% found just once. The sequencing used CXCR5+ CD38- circulating T follicular helper cells from blood, collected on the day of influenza vaccination. These TCRs come from an adult who received the influenza vaccine. Each CDR3 is given with its conserved first and last residue. Fields, in order: CDR3 protein, CDR3 DNA, J gene, D gene, V gene, clone size. D genes are given only for firm matches. Only some rows state a clone size, as once, few, many or a class for expanded clones.

CASSPDTDTQYF	TGTGCCAGCTCACCAGACACAGATACGCAGTATTTT	TRBJ2-3	-	TRBV18	-
CASSQDHGLGHEQFF	TGTGCCAGCAGCCAAGACCATGGACTAGGGCATGAGCAGTTCTTC	TRBJ2-1	TRBD2	TRBV14	-
CAIRQRDDQPQHF	TGTGCCATCAGGCAAAGGGACGATCAGCCCCAGCATTTT	TRBJ1-5	-	TRBV10-3	-
CASSLVLNTEAFF	TGTGCCAGCAGTTTAGTTTTGAACACTGAAGCTTTCTTT	TRBJ1-1	-	TRBV6-5	once
CASSRRRGSTDTQYF	TGTGCCAGCAGCCGGCGACGGGGTAGCACAGATACGCAGTATTTT	TRBJ2-3	-	TRBV14	-
CASSLSGDIASPLHF	TGTGCCAGCAGTTTAAGCGGGGATATCGCTTCACCCCTCCACTTT	TRBJ1-6	-	TRBV27	-
CASRGHLNTEAFF	TGTGCCAGCAGGGGACACCTGAACACTGAAGCTTTCTTT	TRBJ1-1	-	TRBV6-1	-
CASRSGGAGETQYF	TGCGCCAGCCGTAGCGGGGGGGCGGGGGAGACCCAGTACTTC	TRBJ2-5	TRBD2	TRBV10-2	-
CASRLESSGNTIYF	TGTGCCAGCAGGCTCGAGAGCTCTGGAAACACCATATATTTT	TRBJ1-3	-	TRBV2	-
CASSYAESSYNSPLHF	TGTGCCAGCAGTTACGCTGAGAGCTCCTATAATTCACCCCTCCACTTT	TRBJ1-6	-	TRBV6-5	-
CASSQEGMNTEAFF	TGTGCCAGCAGCCAAGAGGGCATGAACACTGAAGCTTTCTTT	TRBJ1-1	-	TRBV4-2	once
CASSPGMGDQPQHF	TGTGCCAGCTCACCTGGAATGGGGGATCAGCCCCAGCATTTT	TRBJ1-5	-	TRBV18	-
CASSSRGLAGGLALDTQYF	TGTGCCAGCAGCTCCAGGGGGCTAGCGGGGGGGCTAGCCTTGGATACGCAGTATTTT	TRBJ2-3	TRBD2	TRBV7-8	-
CASSFRAEKLFF	TGTGCCAGCAGCTTCCGAGCAGAAAAACTGTTTTTT	TRBJ1-4	-	TRBV5-5	-
CASSLVIQETQYF	TGTGCCAGCAGCTTGGTTATCCAAGAGACCCAGTACTTC	TRBJ2-5	-	TRBV7-2	-
CASSLLSEGRTEAFF	TGTGCCAGCAGCCTTCTATCAGAGGGGCGCACTGAAGCTTTCTTT	TRBJ1-1	-	TRBV6-6	-
CASSPIPTDTQYF	TGTGCCAGCAGCCCGATCCCTACGGATACGCAGTATTTT	TRBJ2-3	-	TRBV4-2	-
CASTRGTSTDTQYF	TGTGCCAGTACGCGGGGAACAAGCACAGATACGCAGTATTTT	TRBJ2-3	-	TRBV19	-
CASNGQGMGTNEKLFF	TGCGCCAGCAACGGACAGGGTATGGGGACTAATGAAAAACTGTTTTTT	TRBJ1-4	TRBD1	TRBV10-2	-
CASSPGTSRADTQYF	TGTGCCAGCAGCCCCGGGACCTCCCGGGCAGATACGCAGTATTTT	TRBJ2-3	-	TRBV7-9	-
CASGRVNGPETQYF	TGTGCCAGCGGCCGGGTGAACGGACCCGAGACCCAGTACTTC	TRBJ2-5	-	TRBV18	-
CASSRRGRNQETQYF	TGTGCCAGCAGCCGCCGCGGACGAAACCAAGAGACCCAGTACTTC	TRBJ2-5	-	TRBV28	-
CAWSVRVEGGYTF	TGTGCCTGGAGTGTACGGGTGGAGGGAGGCTACACCTTC	TRBJ1-2	-	TRBV30	-
CASSLFQTGTGETF	TGTGCCAGCAGTTTATTCCAAACCGGGACAGGGGAAACCTTC	TRBJ1-2	TRBD1	TRBV28	once
CASSSGGGRSTDTQYF	TGTGCCAGCAGCTCCGGTGGCGGTCGGAGCACAGATACGCAGTATTTT	TRBJ2-3	-	TRBV7-9	once
CASRPNRGGNTEAFF	TGTGCCAGCAGACCTAATAGGGGGGGGAACACTGAAGCTTTCTTT	TRBJ1-1	-	TRBV6-1	-
CASKSGFKRYF	TGTGCCAGTAAGAGCGGATTCAAAAGGTACTTC	TRBJ2-5	-	TRBV28	-
CASFDGGLTGELFF	TGTGCCAGCTTTGATGGGGGGCTCACCGGGGAGCTGTTTTTT	TRBJ2-2	-	TRBV19	-
CASSIDIANEQFF	TGTGCCAGTAGTATAGATATAGCGAATGAGCAGTTCTTC	TRBJ2-1	-	TRBV19	-
CASTAGGLNEQFF	TGTGCCAGTACAGCGGGGGGGCTTAATGAGCAGTTCTTC	TRBJ2-1	TRBD2	TRBV5-4	-
CASSARVRSNQPQHF	TGTGCCAGTAGCGCCCGGGTCCGTAGCAATCAGCCCCAGCATTTT	TRBJ1-5	-	TRBV19	-
CASSERGVYNSPLHF	TGCGCCAGCAGTGAGCGGGGGGTTTATAATTCACCCCTCCACTTT	TRBJ1-6	-	TRBV10-2	-
CASSFSGREDEQYF	TGCGCCAGCAGCTTTTCCGGAAGGGAAGACGAGCAGTACTTC	TRBJ2-7	-	TRBV5-1	-
CASSLHPQGDEQYF	TGTGCCAGCAGTTTGCACCCCCAAGGGGACGAGCAGTACTTC	TRBJ2-7	-	TRBV28	-
CASSTMDRGHEQYF	TGTGCCAGCAGTACCATGGACAGGGGCCACGAGCAGTACTTC	TRBJ2-7	TRBD1	TRBV28	-
CASSRTNGDYGYTF	TGTGCCAGCAGCAGGACTAACGGCGACTATGGCTACACCTTC	TRBJ1-2	-	TRBV5-6	-
CASSPFGRGAGQQETQYF	TGTGCCAGCAGTCCATTCGGTCGGGGGGCCGGCCAACAAGAGACCCAGTACTTC	TRBJ2-5	-	TRBV7-3	-
CASSYFRTGELFF	TGTGCCAGCAGTTACTTTCGGACTGGGGAGCTGTTTTTT	TRBJ2-2	-	TRBV28	-
CASSASGLLRNEQFF	TGTGCCAGCAGCGCTAGCGGACTCCTACGCAATGAGCAGTTCTTC	TRBJ2-1	TRBD2	TRBV9	-
CASSLSWRNGETQYF	TGTGCCAGCAGCTTGTCGTGGCGGAACGGAGAGACCCAGTACTTC	TRBJ2-5	-	TRBV5-6	-
CASSEALRERYGYTF	TGTGCCAGCAGTGAAGCGCTTCGGGAAAGATATGGCTACACCTTC	TRBJ1-2	-	TRBV6-1	few
CASRVRTTEKETQYF	TGTGCCAGCCGGGTTCGAACGACAGAAAAAGAGACCCAGTACTTC	TRBJ2-5	-	TRBV2	-
CASSLYSGGTGGSNYGYTF	TGTGCCAGCAGTTTATATTCGGGTGGGACAGGGGGCTCTAACTATGGCTACACCTTC	TRBJ1-2	TRBD1	TRBV27	-
CASSPRGGTGDTEAFF	TGTGCCAGCAGTCCCAGGGGCGGGACAGGGGACACTGAAGCTTTCTTT	TRBJ1-1	TRBD1	TRBV27	-
CASTWTGGSDTQYF	TGTGCCAGCACTTGGACAGGGGGCTCAGATACGCAGTATTTT	TRBJ2-3	TRBD1	TRBV5-5	-
CASSDGGTRTEQYF	TGCGCCAGCAGTGACGGGGGGACTCGTACCGAGCAGTACTTC	TRBJ2-7	TRBD2	TRBV10-1	-
CASSGGTSRETQYF	TGCGCCAGCAGCGGCGGGACTAGTCGAGAGACCCAGTACTTC	TRBJ2-5	TRBD2	TRBV5-1	-
CASSPNTGITEAFF	TGTGCCAGCAGCCCGAACACGGGGATCACTGAAGCTTTCTTT	TRBJ1-1	-	TRBV9	-
CASSPQGGLSYEQYF	TGTGCCAGCAGCCCGCAGGGGGGCCTCTCCTACGAGCAGTACTTC	TRBJ2-7	-	TRBV11-2	-
CASSLAGAREQFF	TGTGCCAGCAGCTTAGCGGGGGCCCGTGAGCAGTTCTTC	TRBJ2-1	-	TRBV11-3	-
CASSVNGGEEKLFF	TGTGCCAGCAGCGTAAACGGGGGCGAAGAAAAACTGTTTTTT	TRBJ1-4	-	TRBV9	-
CASSPTDYNEQFF	TGTGCCAGCTCACCGACTGACTACAATGAGCAGTTCTTC	TRBJ2-1	-	TRBV14	-
CASSPGRELFF	TGTGCCAGCAGCCCCGGGCGGGAGCTGTTTTTT	TRBJ2-2	-	TRBV9	-
CASSIERGGEQYF	TGTGCCAGTAGTATAGAACGAGGGGGCGAGCAGTACTTC	TRBJ2-7	-	TRBV19	-
CASSLTGGADTQYF	TGTGCCAGCTCACTCACCGGGGGGGCAGATACGCAGTATTTT	TRBJ2-3	TRBD2	TRBV18	-